The sequence of this TCR beta chain was determined in a study of T cell responses to AZD1222 COVID-19 vaccine. Study-wide results and limits: A mostly white British donor set with more females was recruited, and clonal diversity was possibly underestimated.

Using immunoSEQ multiplex PCR, the repertoire was profiled, and TCRdb retains in-frame clones only, with some absent. The data show 150,000 to 200,000 clones, with over 90% seen just once and around 2.3% held by the top ten. As concerns this clone: The antigen is not known.

This clonotype was sampled from an adult in good health. This sample comprised peripheral blood, obtained on day 0 of AZD1222 vaccination.

The CDR3 loop reads CASSLGGAGSHEQYF. CDR3 bases: TGTGCCAGCAGCTTAGGGGGGGCAGGGTCCCACGAGCAGTACTTC. The V and J genes are TRBV11-2 and TRBJ2-7; D possibly matches TRBD1 or TRBD2 (6 bases each). V dropped 1 base and J dropped 5 bases, with 15 bases sitting between them. Germline CDR1 is SGHAT and CDR2 is FQNNGV. This CDR3 is built from 15 residues.